The clone carrying this TCR beta chain occurred once. No antigen is known for it. The germline CDR1 and CDR2 sequences are SGHDN and FVKESK. V was pared by 7 bases and J by 3 bases, with 16 bases between. The CDR3 totals 15 residues. The sample comes from a study of Ad26.COV2.S vaccination and SARS-CoV-2 variants. Regarding the study as a whole: Breadth, reportedly substantial, characterized the spike-specific CD8+ and CD4+ T cell responses after vaccination.

Using immunoSEQ multiplex PCR, the repertoire was profiled, and TCRdb retains in-frame clones only, with some absent. The sample includes about 400,000 clones, about 83% seen only once; the top ten take roughly 7.4%. Indicated treatment: roughly 18 received Ad26.COV2.S at low or high dose, single or two shots; several received placebo; per-sample allocation not given. It was on day 63 after the first vaccine or placebo injection that samples were taken. The V gene is TRBV14, the J gene TRBJ1-3, with D possibly TRBD1 on 5 matching bases. Specimen: peripheral blood, collected in a trial of Ad26.COV2.S vaccine versus placebo. This receptor was identified in a person between 18 and 65 years old who received the Ad26.COV2.S COVID-19 vaccine or a placebo. The CDR3 sequence: CASTPRGKGGNTIYF. The CDR3, as DNA: TGTGCCAGCACCCCGCGGGGGAAAGGTGGAAACACCATATATTTT.